A selection of T cell receptor beta chains follows, all from one sample in a study of cytomegalovirus exposure and HLA in healthy donors. The data were produced by immunoSEQ multiplex PCR, yet TCRdb's version contains in-frame clones alone and is incomplete. The data contain 73,000 or so clones, about 81% of them seen just once; the ten biggest clones take up about 6.8%. Material for sequencing was PBMCs. All receptors come from a human donor in good health. Each CDR3 is given with its conserved first and last residue. The D gene is left open where the match is weak. Not all rows give a size; the values are once, few, many and, for expanded clones, a class.

clone size,D gene,J gene,V gene,CDR3 DNA,CDR3 protein
-,TRBD1,TRBJ1-5,TRBV5-1,TGCGCCAGCAGGTCGGGACAGGGGGCACGGCAGCCCCAGCATTTT,CASRSGQGARQPQHF
-,TRBD1,TRBJ1-1,TRBV19,TGTGCCGAAGTGAGAAGGCAGGGGGTCACTGAAGCTTTCTTT,CAEVRRQGVTEAFF
-,TRBD1,TRBJ2-7,TRBV19,TGTGCCAGTAGCGGGACAGGGGCCTACGAGCAGTACTTC,CASSGTGAYEQYF
few,-,TRBJ1-1,TRBV5-6,TGTGCCAGCAGCTTCACAGGGTTCACTGAAGCTTTCTTT,CASSFTGFTEAFF
-,TRBD2,TRBJ2-2,TRBV11-1,TGTGCCAGCAGACCCCTGAGCGGGGGCTCGTCTGGGGAGCTGTTTTTT,CASRPLSGGSSGELFF
-,TRBD2,TRBJ2-5,TRBV7-9,TGTGCCAGCAGCTTAGTTGTTAGCGGGGGGTTCCAAGAGACCCAGTACTTC,CASSLVVSGGFQETQYF
-,-,TRBJ1-5,TRBV10-1,TGCGCCAGCAGAGACATCCAGTATAGCAATCAGCCCCAGCATTTT,CASRDIQYSNQPQHF
once,-,TRBJ1-6,TRBV9,TGTGCCAGCAGCCTCAGGACAGACCGAGATTCACCCCTCCACTTT,CASSLRTDRDSPLHF
once,-,TRBJ1-2,TRBV29-1,TGCAGCGTTGAAGATCACCAAAAGTTGGGCCTCTATGGCTACCCCTTC,CSVEDHQKLGLYGYPF
-,TRBD2,TRBJ2-7,TRBV5-1,TGCGCCAGCAGCTTGGATAAGCGGGGGGTAAACTACGAGCAGTACTTC,CASSLDKRGVNYEQYF
-,-,TRBJ2-1,TRBV30,TGTGCCTGGAGGGCAGGGCCTTACAATGAGCAGTTCTTC,CAWRAGPYNEQFF
-,TRBD1,TRBJ1-1,TRBV7-9,TGTGCCAGCACCGGACAGGGCAACACTGAAGCTTTCTTT,CASTGQGNTEAFF
-,-,TRBJ2-3,TRBV7-9,TGTGCCAGCACCTTGGTAGCGGGCACAGATACGCAGTATTTT,CASTLVAGTDTQYF
-,-,TRBJ1-5,TRBV21-1,TGTGTCCCCGGGAGTAACAAGAGTGATAGCAATCAGCCCCAGCATTTT,CVPGSNKSDSNQPQHF
-,-,TRBJ1-1,TRBV5-1,TGCGCCAGCAGCTTCAGGCGGGTTGTGGACACTGAAGCTTTCTTT,CASSFRRVVDTEAFF